The 3 T cell receptor beta chains presented below share a single source sample, sequenced in a study of blood T cell repertoires in COVID-19. This table comes from immunoSEQ multiplex PCR, and its TCRdb copy is limited to in-frame clones, with some not included. The sample holds some 70,000 clones, 88% seen once. The material sequenced was PBMCs or T cells enriched from blood (not recorded which). These receptors originate from a woman aged 40 to 49 who had recovered from COVID-19.

The CDR3 DNA sequence: TGTGCCAGCAGCCTGCTGCCAGGGGGTACGGGAGGCTACACCTTC. The encoded protein is CASSLLPGGTGGYTF. The chain carries TRBV11-3 and TRBJ1-2, with 7 positions matching TRBD1. The CDR3 length is 15 residues. The J segment lost 8 bases and the V segment lost 5 bases, leaving 14 bases of the junction unmatched. From germline, CDR1 is SGHNT and CDR2 YENEEA. Based on the CDR3 plus reference TRBV11-3 and TRBJ1-2, the full variable domain is EAGVVQSPRYKIIEKKQPVAFWCNPISGHNTLYWYLQNLGQGPELLIRYENEEAVDDSQLPKDRFSAERLKGVDSTLKIQPAELGDSAVYLCASSLLPGGTGGYTFGSGTRLTVV.

The chain employs TRBV28 and TRBJ1-1; a weak D match, TRBD1 (6 bases). There are 13 residues in the CDR3. V gave up 7 bases and J gave up 8 bases, with 17 bases separating them. Germline values: CDR1 MDHEN, CDR2 SYDVKM. Here the CDR3 reads CASILWQGQEAFF. The CDR3 nucleotides read TGTGCCAGCATATTATGGCAGGGACAAGAAGCTTTCTTT.

The chain combines TRBV6-2 or TRBV6-3 with TRBJ1-1; D possibly corresponds to TRBD1 (5 bases). The germline V gene has CDR1 MNHEY and CDR2 SVGEGT. The CDR3 runs 14 residues. The V end lost 2 bases, the J end lost 1 base, and 8 bases lay between the germline ends. The CDR3: CASSYGGRNTEAFF. CDR3 nucleotide sequence: TGTGCCAGCAGTTACGGGGGGAGGAACACTGAAGCTTTCTTT.